The clone carrying this T cell receptor (beta chain) showed up just once. Its antigen remains unknown. The PCR made use of 60 Vbeta and 13 Jbeta primers. The table came from immunoSEQ multiplex PCR; TCRdb's copy has only in-frame clones and leaves some out. The sample lists about 180,000 clones; 65% to 80% were seen once. The data derive from a study of cytomegalovirus exposure and HLA in healthy donors. Broader study findings: Whilst most TCR sequences proved rare, a subset of public TCRs occurred across many donors. Later on, analysis showed that most CMV-associated TCR beta chains appeared to be HLA-restricted.

The trim removed 6 bases at V and 6 bases at J, leaving 8 bases unmatched. The length of the CDR3 is 15 residues. Per the germline V gene, CDR1 is ENHRY and CDR2 is SYGVKD. The clonotype comes from a woman younger than 45 in good health and CMV-seropositive. Source material: PBMCs. The chain combines TRBV10-3 with TRBJ2-3; 11 positions agree with TRBD2. The CDR3: CAISGLAGAPDTQYF. CDR3 DNA: TGTGCCATCAGCGGACTAGCGGGTGCCCCGGATACGCAGTATTTT.